This T cell receptor beta chain was captured in a study of T-cell memory formation after mild COVID-19. Study summary: TCR clusters were mostly confined to one donor each.

Study results and caveats: Clones from the second wave (peaking day 37) had unconfirmed SARS-CoV-2 specificity. Clones which contracted sat mainly in CM and EM if CD4+, and in EMRA if CD8+.

From 5'RACE with constant-segment primers came TCR alpha and TCR beta cDNA libraries that carried sample barcodes and UMIs. TCRdb recomputed calls from the 5' RACE reads with MiXCR, one row per CDR3 protein. This table holds fewer than 95,000 distinct CDR3 sequences, less than 15% found once. The CDR3 totals 15 residues. The germline V and J ends were trimmed by 6 bases and 5 bases, with 16 bases remaining between them. The germline gives CDR1 MNHEY, CDR2 SMNVEV (reference sequence). In regard to this clonotype: As yet, its antigen is unknown.

The receptor's source is a man aged 18 to 29 who had mild COVID-19 (a few samples of this study predate the infection). Cell type and time point are not known. Sequencing was carried out using PBMCs or a T cell subset sorted from them (not recorded which). V usage is TRBV27 and J usage is TRBJ1-4; D is ambiguous. CDR3 residues: CASSSLPGINEKLFF. The CDR3 DNA follows: TGTGCCAGCAGCTCCCTCCCGGGCATCAATGAAAAACTGTTTTTT.